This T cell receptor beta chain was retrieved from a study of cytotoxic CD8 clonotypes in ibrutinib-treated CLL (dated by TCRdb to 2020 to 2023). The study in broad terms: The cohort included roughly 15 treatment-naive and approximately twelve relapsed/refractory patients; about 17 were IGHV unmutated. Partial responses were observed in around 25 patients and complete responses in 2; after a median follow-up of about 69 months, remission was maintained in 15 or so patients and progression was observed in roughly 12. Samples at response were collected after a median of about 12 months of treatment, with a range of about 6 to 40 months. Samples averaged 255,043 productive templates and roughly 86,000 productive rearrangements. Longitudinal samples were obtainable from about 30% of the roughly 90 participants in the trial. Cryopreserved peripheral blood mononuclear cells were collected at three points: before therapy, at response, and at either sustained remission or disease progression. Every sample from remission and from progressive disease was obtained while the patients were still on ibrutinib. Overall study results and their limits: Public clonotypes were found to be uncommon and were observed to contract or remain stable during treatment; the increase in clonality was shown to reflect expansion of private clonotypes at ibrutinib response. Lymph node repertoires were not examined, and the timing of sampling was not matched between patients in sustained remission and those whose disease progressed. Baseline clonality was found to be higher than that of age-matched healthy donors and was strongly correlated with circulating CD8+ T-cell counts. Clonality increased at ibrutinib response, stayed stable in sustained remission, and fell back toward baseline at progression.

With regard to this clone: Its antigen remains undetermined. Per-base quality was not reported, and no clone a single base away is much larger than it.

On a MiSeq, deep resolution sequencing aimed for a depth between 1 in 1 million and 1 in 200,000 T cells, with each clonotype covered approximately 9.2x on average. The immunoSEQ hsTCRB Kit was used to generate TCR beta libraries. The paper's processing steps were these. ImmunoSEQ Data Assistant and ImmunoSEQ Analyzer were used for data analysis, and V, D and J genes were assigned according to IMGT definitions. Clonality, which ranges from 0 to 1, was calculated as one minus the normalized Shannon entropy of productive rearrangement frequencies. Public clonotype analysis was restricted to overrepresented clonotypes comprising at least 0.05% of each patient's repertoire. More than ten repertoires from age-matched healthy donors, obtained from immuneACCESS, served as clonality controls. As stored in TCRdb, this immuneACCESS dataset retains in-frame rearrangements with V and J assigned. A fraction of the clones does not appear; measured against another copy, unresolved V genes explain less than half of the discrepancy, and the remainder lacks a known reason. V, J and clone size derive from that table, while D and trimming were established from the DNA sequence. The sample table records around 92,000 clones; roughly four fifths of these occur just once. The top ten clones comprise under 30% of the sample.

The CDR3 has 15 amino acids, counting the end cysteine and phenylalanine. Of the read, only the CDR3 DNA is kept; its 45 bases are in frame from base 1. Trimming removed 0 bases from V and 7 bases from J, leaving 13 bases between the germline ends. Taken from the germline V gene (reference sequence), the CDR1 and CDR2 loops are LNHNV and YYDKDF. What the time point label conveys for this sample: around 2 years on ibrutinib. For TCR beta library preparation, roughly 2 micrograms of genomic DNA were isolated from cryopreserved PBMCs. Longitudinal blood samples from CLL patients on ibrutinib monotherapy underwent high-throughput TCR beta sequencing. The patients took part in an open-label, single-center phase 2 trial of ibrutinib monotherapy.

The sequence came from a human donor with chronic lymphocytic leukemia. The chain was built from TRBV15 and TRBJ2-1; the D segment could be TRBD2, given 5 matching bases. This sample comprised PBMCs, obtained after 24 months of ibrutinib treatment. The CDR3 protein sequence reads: CATSRDIGERNEQFF. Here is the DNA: TGTGCCACCAGCAGAGATATCGGGGAAAGGAATGAGCAGTTCTTC.